These T cell receptor beta chains were read from a single sample in a study of post-analysis software for immune sequencing data. Via MiXCR, TCRdb re-called the PCR reads, giving one row per CDR3 protein. Here the sample spans roughly 870,000 distinct CDR3 sequences, roughly half being singletons. The material sequenced was blood. These receptors all stem from a girl between 10 and 17 years old with multiple sclerosis. CDR3s include the opening cysteine and the closing phenylalanine or tryptophan. Fields, in order: D gene, J gene, clone size, V gene, CDR3 protein, CDR3 DNA. A D gene is named only where the DNA matches it firmly. Size is omitted from some rows. Given values are once, few, many or a class for expanded clones.

d_gene: NA; j_gene: TRBJ2-7; abundance: few; v_gene: TRBV6-5; CDR3aa: CASINTPGYEQYF; CDR3nt: TGTGCCAGCATCAATACCCCAGGCTACGAGCAGTACTTC
d_gene: TRBD2; j_gene: TRBJ2-7; abundance: few; v_gene: TRBV5-1; CDR3aa: CASSPHSGTSAYEQYF; CDR3nt: TGCGCCAGCAGCCCTCATTCCGGGACTAGCGCCTACGAGCAGTACTTC
d_gene: TRBD1; j_gene: TRBJ1-2; abundance: few; v_gene: TRBV6-5; CDR3aa: CASSSRTGLGGYTF; CDR3nt: TGTGCCAGCAGTTCCCGGACAGGGCTGGGAGGCTACACCTTC
d_gene: TRBD1; j_gene: TRBJ1-1; abundance: NA; v_gene: TRBV5-1; CDR3aa: CASSFQGQGVNSEAFF; CDR3nt: TGCGCCAGCAGCTTCCAGGGACAGGGGGTTAATAGTGAAGCTTTCTTT
d_gene: TRBD2; j_gene: TRBJ2-5; abundance: NA; v_gene: TRBV5-1; CDR3aa: CASSLGSLTGLPETQYF; CDR3nt: TGCGCCAGCAGCTTGGGGAGTCTCACGGGACTACCTGAGACCCAGTACTTC
d_gene: TRBD1; j_gene: TRBJ2-5; abundance: NA; v_gene: TRBV7-6; CDR3aa: CASSLARTGKETQYF; CDR3nt: TGTGCCAGCAGCTTAGCCCGGACAGGGAAGGAGACCCAGTACTTC
d_gene: NA; j_gene: TRBJ2-5; abundance: NA; v_gene: TRBV6-5; CDR3aa: CASSCSGDFQETQYF; CDR3nt: TGTGCCAGCAGTTGCTCCGGGGACTTCCAAGAGACCCAGTACTTC
d_gene: NA; j_gene: TRBJ2-4; abundance: few; v_gene: TRBV4-1; CDR3aa: CASSQGGAAGAKNIQYF; CDR3nt: TGCGCCAGCAGCCAAGGAGGAGCGGCAGGGGCCAAAAACATTCAGTACTTC
d_gene: NA; j_gene: TRBJ1-5; abundance: NA; v_gene: TRBV7-8; CDR3aa: CASSFHIQPQHF; CDR3nt: TGTGCCAGCAGCTTCCATATTCAGCCCCAGCATTTT
d_gene: NA; j_gene: TRBJ2-5; abundance: few; v_gene: TRBV27; CDR3aa: CASSFRRGGETQYF; CDR3nt: TGTGCCAGCAGTTTTCGCAGGGGCGGGGAGACCCAGTACTTC
d_gene: NA; j_gene: TRBJ2-1; abundance: NA; v_gene: TRBV7-3; CDR3aa: CASSPQVVPSYNEQFF; CDR3nt: TGTGCCAGCAGCCCCCAAGTGGTTCCCTCCTACAATGAGCAGTTCTTC
d_gene: NA; j_gene: TRBJ1-1; abundance: NA; v_gene: TRBV7-9; CDR3aa: CASSLASGGGNTEAFF; CDR3nt: TGTGCCAGCAGCTTAGCGAGTGGGGGCGGAAACACTGAAGCTTTCTTT
d_gene: TRBD2; j_gene: TRBJ2-5; abundance: few; v_gene: TRBV29-1; CDR3aa: CSVKSGTTQETQYF; CDR3nt: TGCAGCGTTAAAAGCGGGACTACCCAAGAGACCCAGTACTTC
d_gene: NA; j_gene: TRBJ2-1; abundance: NA; v_gene: TRBV20-1; CDR3aa: CSGGFDNEQFF; CDR3nt: TGCAGTGGAGGGTTTGACAATGAGCAGTTCTTC
d_gene: NA; j_gene: TRBJ2-7; abundance: NA; v_gene: TRBV20-1; CDR3aa: CSALALEGQYF; CDR3nt: TGCAGTGCCTTGGCCTTAGAAGGGCAGTACTTC
d_gene: TRBD2; j_gene: TRBJ2-7; abundance: few; v_gene: TRBV4-2; CDR3aa: CASSQEKAGSRYEQYF; CDR3nt: TGTGCCAGCAGCCAAGAGAAAGCGGGATCTAGGTACGAGCAGTACTTC
d_gene: NA; j_gene: TRBJ2-3; abundance: NA; v_gene: TRBV7-6; CDR3aa: CASSQETLLGSTDTQYF; CDR3nt: TGTGCCAGCAGCCAAGAGACTCTTCTGGGTTCCACAGATACGCAGTATTTT
d_gene: NA; j_gene: TRBJ2-7; abundance: NA; v_gene: TRBV3-1; CDR3aa: CASSQDFHHYEQYF; CDR3nt: TGTGCCAGCAGCCAAGACTTCCACCACTACGAGCAGTACTTC
d_gene: NA; j_gene: TRBJ1-2; abundance: NA; v_gene: TRBV7-9; CDR3aa: CASSPLENYGYTF; CDR3nt: TGTGCCAGCAGCCCCCTCGAAAACTATGGCTACACCTTC
d_gene: TRBD1; j_gene: TRBJ2-3; abundance: once; v_gene: TRBV20-1; CDR3aa: CSALAGGSGISTDTQYF; CDR3nt: TGCAGTGCTCTTGCAGGGGGAAGTGGAATAAGCACAGATACGCAGTATTTT
d_gene: NA; j_gene: TRBJ2-1; abundance: few; v_gene: TRBV7-6; CDR3aa: CASSTPGLNYNEQFF; CDR3nt: TGTGCCAGCAGCACACCGGGACTGAACTACAATGAGCAGTTCTTC
d_gene: TRBD1; j_gene: TRBJ1-1; abundance: few; v_gene: TRBV7-6; CDR3aa: CASSWGQGPNTEAFF; CDR3nt: TGTGCCAGCAGCTGGGGACAGGGACCAAACACTGAAGCTTTCTTT
d_gene: NA; j_gene: TRBJ2-7; abundance: NA; v_gene: TRBV20-1; CDR3aa: CSARYGGTYEQYF; CDR3nt: TGCAGTGCTAGATATGGGGGTACCTACGAGCAGTACTTC
d_gene: TRBD1; j_gene: TRBJ1-1; abundance: NA; v_gene: TRBV6-1; CDR3aa: CASSAPGQGKTEAFF; CDR3nt: TGTGCCAGCAGCGCCCCGGGACAGGGGAAGACTGAAGCTTTCTTT
d_gene: NA; j_gene: TRBJ2-7; abundance: NA; v_gene: TRBV10-3; CDR3aa: CAISGSSYRYEQYF; CDR3nt: TGTGCCATCAGTGGGAGCTCATACAGGTACGAGCAGTACTTC
d_gene: TRBD1; j_gene: TRBJ1-2; abundance: NA; v_gene: TRBV3-1; CDR3aa: CASSQGLGTGSYGYTF; CDR3nt: TGCGCCAGCAGCCAAGGCCTGGGGACAGGGAGCTATGGCTACACCTTC
d_gene: NA; j_gene: TRBJ2-5; abundance: NA; v_gene: TRBV20-1; CDR3aa: CSARGHGTSTPRTQYF; CDR3nt: TGCAGTGCTAGAGGGCACGGGACTTCTACGCCCCGGACCCAGTACTTC
d_gene: NA; j_gene: TRBJ1-1; abundance: NA; v_gene: TRBV7-9; CDR3aa: CATWDTRKFTEAFF; CDR3nt: TGTGCCACCTGGGACACCAGAAAGTTCACTGAAGCTTTCTTT